Sequencing of this T cell receptor (beta chain) was carried out in a study of shared clonotypes between healthy human individuals (TCRdb year 2020). The study in broad terms: The cohort included three men and a couple of women between 18 and 49 years of age. For each donor, three plates each were used for CD4 naive and CD4 memory, two plates were used for CD8 naive, and one plate was used for CD8 memory. To estimate repertoire size and how much clonotype sharing occurs between individuals, the study deeply sequenced the blood TCR repertoires of about five healthy adults. Libraries were prepared and TCR repertoires were sequenced by different laboratories using diverse techniques, in order to increase sequencing depth and limit assay-specific biases. Per donor, leukapheresis produced somewhere between about 0.94 and 8.9 billion PBMCs. Study-wide findings and limitations: Pairwise subsampling led to the expectation that sequencing depth would affect the degree of clonotype sharing among donors. When a handful of donors were compared, the shared fraction of clonotypes was about 5.5% for naive CD4, around 3.6% for naive CD8, 2% to 2.5% for memory CD4, and 0.3% to 0.5% for memory CD8. Compared with non-shared clonotypes, clonotypes shared by all four sorted-subset donors had higher generation probabilities. The genetic and exposure-history diversity represented was limited by the small number of donors. Sampling was restricted to blood, and TCR repertoires in tissues likely differ from the TCR repertoires found in blood. Incomplete sequencing was indicated by rarefaction of sorted-subset datasets, despite the large sequencing depth. Naive subsets generally had larger estimated clonotype richness than memory subsets.

TCR CDR3 regions were amplified from genomic DNA by multiplex PCR using the deep immunoSEQ assay. Extracted genomic DNA from each cell subset was spread evenly across all wells of several immunoSEQ 96-well plates, with each plate serving as a replicate. For sorted subsets, around 0.2 ug genomic DNA, equal to tens of thousands of T cell genomes, was loaded into each replicate PCR. The purified libraries were quantified using a Qubit 3.0 fluorometer, sized with a Bioanalyzer 2100, and then quantified again using the KAPA Library Quantification kit. Every immunoSEQ 96-well plate was sequenced on a separate single-read 150-cycle Illumina NextSeq 550 flow cell. As for how the authors treated the data: Because only junctional sequences without quality scores were contained in the immunoSEQ output, filtering matching that applied to full-length reads could not be performed. To assign V/J genes and CDR3, sequences were annotated using PyIR, a Python wrapper for IgBLAST v1.9, with IMGT germline references. Reads were removed for weak V/J assignments (E-value above 1e-6), missing CDR3, stop codons, out-of-frame junctions, or ambiguous translated residues. V3J clonotypes were defined as sequences sharing an identical inferred V gene, J gene, and CDR3 amino acid sequence. To compute the percentage overlap between repertoires, the number of shared unique clonotypes was divided by the size of the smaller repertoire. RTK rarefaction, the Chao1 estimator, and Recon v2.1 estimates of unobserved clonotypes were used to assess repertoire richness. OLGA was used to compute generation probabilities for all TCRbeta clonotypes that the gDNA method yielded from a handful of donors. What TCRdb holds here is the immuneACCESS table cut down to in-frame rearrangements. Part of the clones is not present; checked against another copy, under half of the missing clones reflect an unresolved V gene, and the others are unexplained. Clone size and the V and J calls come from that table; the DNA yielded D and trimming. The sample records 1.5 million to 2.5 million clones, less than 95% of which are singletons. The leading ten clones occupy less than 1.5% of the sample.

Concerning this clone: The antigen it binds to is not known. No base qualities exist here, and no much larger clone lies one base off it.

CD8 naive samples were CD45RO-negative cells positively selected for CCR7, giving a CD45RA+CCR7+ population that excluded TemRA cells. Healthy HIV-negative adults with no recently reported acute infections or vaccinations were included as donors. All donors were Caucasian adults living in Nashville, Tennessee, USA. Blood was obtained by leukapheresis, after which PBMCs were separated by Ficoll-Histopaque density gradient centrifugation and cryopreserved in liquid nitrogen vapor phase. Purity and quantity of every magnetically sorted T cell population were checked by analytical flow cytometry. Each sorted fraction had its genomic DNA isolated and then quantified by UV absorbance on a Nanodrop 2000c. Material: naive CD8+ T cells sorted from blood. According to the study, the label for this sample's cell subset or site signals: CD45RA+CCR7+. This receptor was taken from a man between 18 and 29 years old in good health.

The nucleotides read TGTGCCAGCAGTTCCCGGCGGGACGGCTACGAGCAGTACTTC. This codes for CASSSRRDGYEQYF. Recombination linked TRBV27 to TRBJ2-7; the D gene is possibly TRBD2, with 6 bases matching. The junction shows trimming of 4 bases on V and 3 bases on J, plus 13 bases between the germline ends. CDR1 MNHEY and CDR2 SMNVEV are derived from the germline V gene (reference sequence). CDR3 length: 14 amino acids, cysteine to phenylalanine. Left in the record is the CDR3 DNA by itself, 42 bases read in frame from the first base.